These T cell receptor beta chains were read from a single sample in a study of radiotherapy plus CTLA-4 blockade in lung cancer. The repertoire was sequenced with immunoSEQ multiplex PCR; TCRdb's copy has only in-frame clones and lacks some. The sample has roughly 59,000 clones; approximately 70% are singletons. This specimen was peripheral blood, taken from a patient treated with radiotherapy plus ipilimumab. These receptors originate from a human donor with non-small cell lung cancer whose response to radiotherapy plus ipilimumab could not be evaluated. The CDR3 runs from the conserved cysteine through the conserved F or W. A D gene is named only where the DNA matches it firmly. Part of the rows lack a size; the others show once, few, many or a class for expanded clones.

>.|TRBJ1-1|TRBV6-5|.
CASNEGGNTEAFF
TGTGCCAGCAATGAAGGAGGAAACACTGAAGCTTTCTTT
>.|TRBJ1-6|TRBV5-5|.
CASSTRTDSNSPLHF
TGTGCCAGCAGCACTAGAACAGATAGTAATTCACCCCTCCACTTT
>.|TRBJ2-7|TRBV6-1|few
CASSATRVSYEQYF
TGTGCCAGCAGTGCCACCAGGGTCTCCTACGAGCAGTACTTC
>.|TRBJ2-6|TRBV4-1|.
CASSRGGGEGSGANVLTF
TGCGCCAGCAGCCGCGGTGGAGGGGAAGGATCTGGGGCCAACGTCCTGACTTTC
>.|TRBJ2-6|TRBV18|.
CASSPTIGASSGANVLTF
TGTGCCAGCTCACCCACTATAGGGGCGAGCTCTGGGGCCAACGTCCTGACTTTC
>.|TRBJ2-7|TRBV5-6|.
CASSLLLGATYEQYF
TGTGCCAGCAGCTTGCTTTTGGGGGCAACCTACGAGCAGTACTTC
>.|TRBJ2-5|TRBV29-1|.
CSVAGLGETQYF
TGCAGCGTGGCGGGACTGGGGGAGACCCAGTACTTC
>TRBD1|TRBJ2-1|TRBV2|.
CASRENPGGNEQFF
TGTGCCAGCAGAGAGAACCCAGGGGGCAATGAGCAGTTCTTC
>TRBD2|TRBJ2-3|TRBV7-2|.
CASTASWLAGETQYF
TGTGCCAGCACCGCGAGCTGGCTAGCGGGAGAGACGCAGTATTTT
>.|TRBJ1-6|TRBV28|.
CASSNGDRNSPLHF
TGTGCCAGCAGTAACGGTGACAGAAATTCACCCCTCCACTTT
>TRBD2|TRBJ2-5|TRBV6-1|.
CASSVSPLAGGGETQYF
TGTGCCAGCAGTGTATCCCCACTAGCGGGGGGCGGAGAGACCCAGTACTTC
>.|TRBJ2-1|TRBV19|.
CASSIWDTGVGATIEQFF
TGTGCCAGTAGTATATGGGACACGGGCGTAGGGGCTACAATTGAGCAGTTCTTC
>.|TRBJ2-5|TRBV30|.
CAWRPPPWRIQETQYF
TGTGCCTGGAGGCCTCCTCCGTGGAGGATCCAAGAGACCCAGTACTTC
>TRBD1|TRBJ1-2|TRBV14|once
CASAQGRNYGYTF
TGTGCCAGCGCACAGGGGCGGAACTATGGCTACACCTTC
>TRBD1|TRBJ2-2|TRBV7-7|.
CASSLLPGQGGKANTGELFF
TGTGCCAGCAGCTTATTACCGGGACAGGGAGGCAAGGCGAACACCGGGGAGCTGTTTTTT
>.|TRBJ1-2|TRBV7-2|.
CASSQPGDNYGYTF
TGTGCCAGCTCGCAACCAGGGGATAACTATGGCTACACCTTC
>.|TRBJ2-3|TRBV5-1|.
CASSSGLTSVTDTQYF
TGCGCCAGCAGCTCTGGACTAACCTCGGTGACAGATACGCAGTATTTT
>TRBD2|TRBJ2-1|TRBV7-9|.
CASSFGSSGISYNEQFF
TGTGCCAGCAGCTTTGGCTCTAGCGGGATATCATACAATGAGCAGTTCTTC
>.|TRBJ1-3|TRBV27|.
CASSPRTAGNTIYF
TGTGCCAGCAGTCCGAGGACAGCTGGAAACACCATATATTTT
>TRBD1|TRBJ1-3|TRBV9|.
CASSVSGTGPDSSGNTIYF
TGTGCCAGCAGCGTATCCGGGACAGGACCCGACAGCTCTGGAAACACCATATATTTT
>TRBD2|TRBJ2-3|TRBV9|.
CASTAGGGARDTQYF
TGTGCCAGCACTGCGGGCGGGGGGGCCCGAGATACGCAGTATTTT
>TRBD1|TRBJ2-1|TRBV5-6|.
CASSLNGGQVYNEQFF
TGTGCCAGCAGCCTAAACGGGGGACAGGTCTACAATGAGCAGTTCTTC
>TRBD1|TRBJ1-1|TRBV18|.
CASSPNRDSLMNTEAFF
TGTGCCAGCTCACCCAACCGGGACAGCCTCATGAACACTGAAGCTTTCTTT
>TRBD1|TRBJ1-2|TRBV6-5|.
CASSFQTGSYGYTF
TGTGCCAGCAGTTTCCAGACAGGGTCCTATGGCTACACCTTC
>.|TRBJ1-1|TRBV4-3|.
CASSQDLPGYTEAFF
TGCGCCAGCAGCCAAGATCTCCCAGGGTACACTGAAGCTTTCTTT
>.|TRBJ1-5|TRBV6-5|.
CASGAQPQHF
TGTGCCAGCGGGGCTCAGCCCCAGCATTTT
>.|TRBJ2-7|TRBV19|.
CASSPQVSYEQYF
TGTGCCAGTAGTCCGCAGGTCTCCTACGAGCAGTACTTC
>.|TRBJ2-4|TRBV29-1|.
CSVEFGSRGNIQYF
TGCAGCGTTGAATTTGGCAGCCGAGGGAACATTCAGTACTTC
>.|TRBJ2-3|TRBV4-3|.
CASSQDNRGTDTQYF
TGCGCCAGCAGCCAAGACAACAGGGGCACAGATACGCAGTATTTT
>.|TRBJ2-2|TRBV28|.
CASNHYTAVGELFF
TGTGCCAGCAACCACTACACTGCGGTCGGGGAGCTGTTTTTT
>.|TRBJ1-1|TRBV6-5|.
CASSERGSGKAFF
TGTGCCAGCAGTGAGAGGGGGAGTGGGAAAGCTTTCTTT
>TRBD2|TRBJ2-5|TRBV19|.
CASSILAGGPEVETQYF
TGTGCCAGTAGTATACTAGCGGGAGGGCCAGAGGTAGAGACCCAGTACTTC
>.|TRBJ1-2|TRBV2|once
CASRPLRSNYGYTF
TGTGCCAGCAGGCCTCTAAGGAGTAACTATGGCTACACCTTC
>TRBD1|TRBJ1-5|TRBV6-6|.
CASNTGTGVQQPQHF
TGTGCCAGCAACACCGGGACAGGGGTTCAGCAGCCCCAGCATTTT
>TRBD1|TRBJ2-7|TRBV11-3|.
CASSSQDRQFEQYF
TGTGCCAGCAGCTCCCAGGACAGGCAGTTCGAGCAGTACTTC
>.|TRBJ1-2|TRBV27|.
CASSPTRQGWDYGYTF
TGTGCCAGCAGTCCCACCCGCCAGGGATGGGACTATGGCTACACCTTC
>.|TRBJ1-1|TRBV30|few
CAWNAGWMNTEAFF
TGTGCCTGGAACGCGGGGTGGATGAACACTGAAGCTTTCTTT
>TRBD2|TRBJ2-1|TRBV7-8|.
CASSPLAGGPSEQFF
TGTGCCAGCAGCCCGCTAGCGGGAGGGCCAAGTGAGCAGTTCTTC
>.|TRBJ1-1|TRBV15|.
CATSRDREGAFF
TGTGCCACCAGCAGAGATAGGGAGGGGGCTTTCTTT
>TRBD2|TRBJ2-1|TRBV19|.
CASSMTSGIYNEQFF
TGTGCCAGTAGTATGACTAGCGGGATCTACAATGAGCAGTTCTTC
>.|TRBJ1-5|TRBV28|.
CASSSHSGSNQPQHF
TGTGCCAGCAGTTCACACTCCGGGAGCAATCAGCCCCAGCATTTT
>TRBD1|TRBJ1-6|TRBV6-1|once
CASSEASTGAIRSPLHF
TGTGCCAGCAGTGAAGCGTCTACAGGGGCAATTAGGTCACCCCTCCACTTT
>.|TRBJ1-5|TRBV2|.
CASSVGGPQHF
TGTGCCAGCAGTGTTGGAGGGCCCCAGCATTTT
>.|TRBJ1-1|TRBV27|.
CASSYSMNTEAFF
TGTGCCAGCAGTTACAGTATGAACACTGAAGCTTTCTTT
>.|TRBJ2-3|TRBV5-1|.
CASSLNTADTQYF
TGCGCCAGCAGCTTGAATACGGCAGATACGCAGTATTTT
>.|TRBJ1-4|TRBV30|.
CAWSPRGRTNEKLFF
TGTGCCTGGAGTCCCAGGGGTCGTACTAATGAAAAACTGTTTTTT
>.|TRBJ2-3|TRBV13|.
CASSSRSPAGTDTQYF
TGTGCCAGCAGCTCCCGATCCCCCGCGGGGACAGATACGCAGTATTTT